This T cell receptor (beta chain) was recovered during a study of blood T cell repertoires in COVID-19 (TCRdb year 2020). General notes on the study: Samples covering the acute and convalescent phases of COVID-19 were provided by collaborators in the United States, Italy and Spain. The repertoires were made available in a free public database intended to serve as a resource for research on the immune response to SARS-CoV-2. The prospective study material was composed of cDNA or gDNA derived from T cells, B-cell-depleted T cells, or PBMCs. Deeply sampled blood TCRbeta repertoires from subjects exposed to, actively infected with, or recovered from COVID-19 were included in the dataset. The sample metadata nearly always contained a de-identified subject ID, COVID-19 status, age in years and sex. Samples were obtained from the ongoing ImmuneRACE study (first 160 participants) and from 950 to 1,500 subjects provided by 6 global collaborators. Where HLA class I and class II types were available, the types were taken from metadata supplied by the sample provider, not from assay-based typing.

Whole blood was collected in K2EDTA tubes by collaborating institutions according to the institutions' own protocols. For TCRbeta analysis, collaborators shipped samples as frozen whole blood, isolated PBMCs, or DNA extracted from either of those sample types. TCRbeta CDR3 regions were amplified from genomic DNA using the immunoSEQ Assay, a bias-controlled multiplex PCR. The source study handled its data this way. The number of nucleated cells in each sample was estimated by amplification of reference gene primers within the assay. Sequence reads were collapsed and filtered to measure the absolute abundance of every unique TCRbeta CDR3 rearrangement. For each sample, productive Simpson clonality was calculated as the square root of Simpson's diversity index across productive rearrangements. The table was pulled from immuneACCESS by TCRdb, which kept in-frame rearrangements only. Such tables lose some clones; where checked, under half of the loss comes from unresolved V genes, and the rest has no known cause. V and J calls and clone size follow that table, whereas D and trimming were derived from the DNA. The sample contains 40,000 or so clones, 85% to 90% of them found a single time. 25% of the sample goes to the ten largest clones.

This clone was recorded only once. Its antigen remains unidentified. It has no much larger one-base neighbor in the sample; base qualities were not kept. Results and caveats for the whole study, not just this receptor: The quantity of clinical and demographic metadata differed by source and by participant and was supplied without curation.

The junction shows trimming of 3 bases on V and 2 bases on J, plus 10 bases between the germline ends. The CDR1 and CDR2 encoded by the germline V gene are SGHRS and YFSETQ. The CDR3 runs 14 amino acids, cysteine and phenylalanine included. Only CDR3 DNA is held: 42 bases, read in frame from base 1. The chain uses TRBV5-1 and TRBJ2-3; TRBD2 could be the D gene, as 6 bases match. Sequencing input: peripheral blood. This receptor was taken from a man aged 55 to 70 with active or convalescent COVID-19. The CDR3 is CASSWGDFTDTQYF. The nucleotides read TGCGCCAGCAGCTGGGGGGACTTCACAGATACGCAGTATTTT. The full variable domain, with segments outside the CDR3 supplied by the reference TRBV5-1 and TRBJ2-3 proteins, appears as KAGVTQTPRYLIKTRGQQVTLSCSPISGHRSVSWYQQTPGQGLQFLFEYFSETQRNKGNFPGRFSGRQFSNSRSEMNVSTLELGDSALYLCASSWGDFTDTQYFGPGTRLTVL.